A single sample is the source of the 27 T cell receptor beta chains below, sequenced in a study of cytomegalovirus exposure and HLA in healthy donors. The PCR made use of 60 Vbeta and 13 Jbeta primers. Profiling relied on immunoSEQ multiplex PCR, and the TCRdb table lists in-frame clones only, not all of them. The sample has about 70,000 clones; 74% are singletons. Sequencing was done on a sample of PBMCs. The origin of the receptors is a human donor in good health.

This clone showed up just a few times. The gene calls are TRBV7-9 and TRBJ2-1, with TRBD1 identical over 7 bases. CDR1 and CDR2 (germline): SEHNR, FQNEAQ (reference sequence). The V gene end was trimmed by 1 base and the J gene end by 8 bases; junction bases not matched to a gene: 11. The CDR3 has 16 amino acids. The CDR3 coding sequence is TGTGCCAGCAGCTTAGAATCGACAGGGAACACGGATGAGCAGTTCTTC. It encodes CASSLESTGNTDEQFF.

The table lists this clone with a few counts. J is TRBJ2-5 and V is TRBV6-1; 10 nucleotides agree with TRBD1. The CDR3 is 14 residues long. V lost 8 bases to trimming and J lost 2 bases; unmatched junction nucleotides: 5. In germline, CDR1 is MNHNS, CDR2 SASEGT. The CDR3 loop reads CASGQGGGQETQYF. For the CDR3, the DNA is TGTGCCAGCGGACAGGGGGGCGGGCAAGAGACCCAGTACTTC.

The CDR3 loop is CASSIGGYDGYTF. The CDR3 nucleotides read TGTGCCAGTAGTATAGGAGGGTACGATGGCTACACCTTC. The rearrangement joins TRBV19 to TRBJ1-2; D remains unclear. V dropped 1 base and J dropped 6 bases, with 9 bases sitting between them. The CDR3 loop spans 13 amino acids. Germline CDR1 is LNHDA and CDR2 is SQIVND (reference sequence).

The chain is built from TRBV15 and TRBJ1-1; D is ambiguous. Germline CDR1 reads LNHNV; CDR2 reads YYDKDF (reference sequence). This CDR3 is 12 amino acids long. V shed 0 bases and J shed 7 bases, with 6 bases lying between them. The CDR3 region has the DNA TGTGCCACCAGCAGAGAGTACTGTGAAGCTTTCTTT. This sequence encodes CATSREYCEAFF.

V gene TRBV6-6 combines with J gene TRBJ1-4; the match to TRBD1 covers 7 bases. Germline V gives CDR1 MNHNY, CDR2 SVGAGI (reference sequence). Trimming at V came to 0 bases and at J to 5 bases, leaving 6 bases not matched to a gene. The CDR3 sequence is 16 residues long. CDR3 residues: CASSYSMGQPNEKLFF. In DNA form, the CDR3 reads TGTGCCAGCAGTTACTCGATGGGACAGCCCAATGAAAAACTGTTTTTT.

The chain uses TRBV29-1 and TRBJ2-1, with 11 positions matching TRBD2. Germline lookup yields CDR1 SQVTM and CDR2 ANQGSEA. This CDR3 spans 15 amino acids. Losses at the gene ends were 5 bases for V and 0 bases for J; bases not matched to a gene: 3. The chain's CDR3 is CSVFSGRGSYNEQFF. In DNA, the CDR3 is TGCAGCGTTTTTAGCGGGAGGGGCTCCTACAATGAGCAGTTCTTC.

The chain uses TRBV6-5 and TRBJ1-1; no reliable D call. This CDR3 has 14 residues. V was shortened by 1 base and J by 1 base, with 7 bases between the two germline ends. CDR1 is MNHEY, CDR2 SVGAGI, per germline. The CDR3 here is CASSYLGENTEAFF. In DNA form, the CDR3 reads TGTGCCAGCAGTTACTTGGGCGAGAACACTGAAGCTTTCTTT.

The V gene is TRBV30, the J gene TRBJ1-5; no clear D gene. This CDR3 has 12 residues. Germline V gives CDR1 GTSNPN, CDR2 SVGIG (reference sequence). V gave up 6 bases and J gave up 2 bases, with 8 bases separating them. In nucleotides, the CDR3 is TGTGCCTGCGGGTCGGGCAATCAGCCCCAGCATTTT. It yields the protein CACGSGNQPQHF.

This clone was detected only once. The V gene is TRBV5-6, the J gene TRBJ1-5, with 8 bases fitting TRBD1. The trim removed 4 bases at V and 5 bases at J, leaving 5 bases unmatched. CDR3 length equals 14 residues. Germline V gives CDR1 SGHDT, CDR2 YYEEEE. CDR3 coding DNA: TGTGCCAGCAGCCCGGGACAGGACTATCAGCCCCAGCATTTT. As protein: CASSPGQDYQPQHF.

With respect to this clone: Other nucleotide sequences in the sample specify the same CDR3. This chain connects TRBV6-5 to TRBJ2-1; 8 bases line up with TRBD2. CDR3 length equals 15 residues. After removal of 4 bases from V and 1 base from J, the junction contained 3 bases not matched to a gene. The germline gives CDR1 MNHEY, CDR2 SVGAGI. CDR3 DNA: TGTGCCAGCAGTTTAGCGGGACTATCCTACAATGAGCAGTTCTTC. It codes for CASSLAGLSYNEQFF.

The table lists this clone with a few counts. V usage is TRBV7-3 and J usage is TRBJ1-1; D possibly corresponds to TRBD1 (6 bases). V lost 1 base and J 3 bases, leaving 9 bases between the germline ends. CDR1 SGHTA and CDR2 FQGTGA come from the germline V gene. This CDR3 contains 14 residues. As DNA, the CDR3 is TGTGCCAGCAGCTTAAGGGGGCAGGACACTGAAGCTTTCTTT. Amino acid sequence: CASSLRGQDTEAFF. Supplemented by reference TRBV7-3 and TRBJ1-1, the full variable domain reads GAGVSQTPSNKVTEKGKYVELRCDPISGHTALYWYRQSLGQGPEFLIYFQGTGAADDSGLPNDRFFAVRPEGSVSTLKIQRTERGDSAVYLCASSLRGQDTEAFFGQGTRLTVV.

The CDR3 DNA reads as TGTGCCAGCGCAGGACAGGGGAGGAACACTGAAGCTTTCTTT. Its protein is CASAGQGRNTEAFF. The rearrangement joins TRBV27 to TRBJ1-1, with 9 bases matching TRBD1. Trimming removed 8 bases from V and 1 base from J; junction bases left unmatched: 5. This CDR3 region has 14 residues. Per the germline V gene, CDR1 is MNHEY and CDR2 is SMNVEV (reference sequence).

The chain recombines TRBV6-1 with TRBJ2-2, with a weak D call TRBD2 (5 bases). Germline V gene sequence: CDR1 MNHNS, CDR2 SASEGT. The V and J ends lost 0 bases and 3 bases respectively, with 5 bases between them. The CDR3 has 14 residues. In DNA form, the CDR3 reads TGTGCCAGCAGTGAAGCCGGGGACACCGGGGAGCTGTTTTTT. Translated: CASSEAGDTGELFF.

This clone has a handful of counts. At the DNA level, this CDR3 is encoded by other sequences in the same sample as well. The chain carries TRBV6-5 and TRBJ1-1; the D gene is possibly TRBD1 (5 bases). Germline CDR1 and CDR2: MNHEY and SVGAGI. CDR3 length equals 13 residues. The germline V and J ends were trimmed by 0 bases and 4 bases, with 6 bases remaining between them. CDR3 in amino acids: CASSYSGGTEAFF. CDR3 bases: TGTGCCAGCAGTTACTCCGGGGGCACTGAAGCTTTCTTT.

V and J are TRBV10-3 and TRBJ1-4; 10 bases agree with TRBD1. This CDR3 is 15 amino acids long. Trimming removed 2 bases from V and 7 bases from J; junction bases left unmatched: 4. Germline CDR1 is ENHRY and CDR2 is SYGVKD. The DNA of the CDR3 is TGTGCCATCAGTGAGGCGGACAGGGGGTCTGAAAAACTGTTTTTT. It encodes CAISEADRGSEKLFF.

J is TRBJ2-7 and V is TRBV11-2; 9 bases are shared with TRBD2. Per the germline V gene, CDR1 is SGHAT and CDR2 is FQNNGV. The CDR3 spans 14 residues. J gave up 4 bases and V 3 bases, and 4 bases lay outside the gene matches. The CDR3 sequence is CASSLSTSGYEQYF. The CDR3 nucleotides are TGTGCCAGCAGCTTGTCGACTAGCGGATACGAGCAGTACTTC.

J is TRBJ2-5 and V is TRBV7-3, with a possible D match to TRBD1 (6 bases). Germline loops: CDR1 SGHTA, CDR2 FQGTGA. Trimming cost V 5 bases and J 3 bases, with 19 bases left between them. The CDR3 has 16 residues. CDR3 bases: TGTGCCAGCAGCCCTCGTGGGGGCTTCCATAAAGAGACCCAGTACTTC. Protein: CASSPRGGFHKETQYF.

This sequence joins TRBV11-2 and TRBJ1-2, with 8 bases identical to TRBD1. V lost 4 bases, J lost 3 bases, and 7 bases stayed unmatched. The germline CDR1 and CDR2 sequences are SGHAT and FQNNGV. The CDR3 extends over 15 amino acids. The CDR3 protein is CASSSLRDRYYGYTF. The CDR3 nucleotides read TGTGCCAGCAGCTCACTCCGGGACAGGTACTATGGCTACACCTTC.

The CDR3: CASSTGQGADTQYF. The CDR3 DNA reads as TGTGCCAGCAGCACAGGACAGGGGGCAGATACGCAGTATTTT. The chain carries TRBV7-3 and TRBJ2-3; 10 bases match TRBD1. The germline V gene has CDR1 SGHTA and CDR2 FQGTGA. The CDR3 is 14 residues long. Trimming cost V 5 bases and J 4 bases; bases outside gene matches: 3.

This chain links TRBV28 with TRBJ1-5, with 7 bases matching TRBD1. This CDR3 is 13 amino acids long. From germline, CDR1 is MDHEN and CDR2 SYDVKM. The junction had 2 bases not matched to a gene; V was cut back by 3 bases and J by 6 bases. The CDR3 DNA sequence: TGTGCCAGCAGTTTGACAGGGAGTCAGCCCCAGCATTTT. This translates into CASSLTGSQPQHF.

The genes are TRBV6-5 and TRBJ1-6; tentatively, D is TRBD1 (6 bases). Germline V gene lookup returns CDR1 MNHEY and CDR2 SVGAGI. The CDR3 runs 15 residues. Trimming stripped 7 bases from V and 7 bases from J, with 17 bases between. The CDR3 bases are TGTGCCAGCACCGAAGCCGGGGACATGAATTCACCCCTCCACTTT. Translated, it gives CASTEAGDMNSPLHF.

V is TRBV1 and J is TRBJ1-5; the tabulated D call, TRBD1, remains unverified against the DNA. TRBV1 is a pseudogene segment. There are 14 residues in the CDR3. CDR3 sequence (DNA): TGCACCAGCAGCCAGCGCCGGCCCAGGCGGCCCCAGCATTTT. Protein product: CTSSQRRPRRPQHF.

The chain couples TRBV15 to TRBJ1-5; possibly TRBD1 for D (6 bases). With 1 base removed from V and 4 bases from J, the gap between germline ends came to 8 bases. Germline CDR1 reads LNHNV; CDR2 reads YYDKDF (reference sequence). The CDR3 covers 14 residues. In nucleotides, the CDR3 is TGTGCCACCAGCAGAGGAGGGGGAAATCAGCCCCAGCATTTT. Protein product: CATSRGGGNQPQHF.

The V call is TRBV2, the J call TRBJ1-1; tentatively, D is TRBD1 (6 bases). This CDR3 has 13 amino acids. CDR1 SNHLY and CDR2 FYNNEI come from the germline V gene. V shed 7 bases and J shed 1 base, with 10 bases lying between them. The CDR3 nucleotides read TGTGCCAGCAATTCGGGACAGAACACTGAAGCTTTCTTT. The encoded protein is CASNSGQNTEAFF. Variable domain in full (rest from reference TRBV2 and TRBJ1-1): EPEVTQTPSHQVTQMGQEVILRCVPISNHLYFYWYRQILGQKVEFLVSFYNNEISEKSEIFDDQFSVERPDGSNFTLKIRSTKLEDSAMYFCASNSGQNTEAFFGQGTRLTVV.

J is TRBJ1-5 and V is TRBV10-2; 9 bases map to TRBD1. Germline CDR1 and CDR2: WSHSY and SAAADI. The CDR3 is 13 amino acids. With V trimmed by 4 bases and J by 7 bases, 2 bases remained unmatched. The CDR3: CASSVDRGQPQHF. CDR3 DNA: TGCGCCAGCAGTGTGGACAGGGGCCAGCCCCAGCATTTT.

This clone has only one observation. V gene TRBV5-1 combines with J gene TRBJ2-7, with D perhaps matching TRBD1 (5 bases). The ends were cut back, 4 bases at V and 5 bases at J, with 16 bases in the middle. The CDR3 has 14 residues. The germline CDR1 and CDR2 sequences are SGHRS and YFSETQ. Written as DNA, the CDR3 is TGCGCCAGCAGCCCCCGGACACCCCGGAACGAGCAGTACTTC. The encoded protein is CASSPRTPRNEQYF.

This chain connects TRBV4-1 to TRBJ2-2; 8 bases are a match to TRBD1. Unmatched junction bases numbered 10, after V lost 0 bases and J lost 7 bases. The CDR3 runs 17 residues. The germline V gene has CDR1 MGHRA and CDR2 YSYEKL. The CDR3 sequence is CASSQDSGQGTLGELFF. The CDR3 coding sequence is TGCGCCAGCAGCCAAGATTCTGGACAGGGAACCCTCGGGGAGCTGTTTTTT.